A selection of T cell receptor beta chains follows, all from one sample in a study of T cells expressing NK-cell markers. TCRdb re-called the 5' RACE reads and shows each CDR3 protein once, DNA omitted. The specimen's table records 500,000 to 700,000 distinct CDR3 sequences. Source material: blood T cells: a sorted CD56 or NKG2C T cell subset, CD4+ or CD8+ T cells, or bulk PBMC T cells (not recorded which). These receptor sequences come from a young man in good health. CDR3s include the opening cysteine and the closing phenylalanine or tryptophan. Each record gives: J gene, CDR3 length, V gene, CDR3 protein.

TRBJ2-5,15,TRBV12-3/TRBV12-4,CASSPTAHIQETQYF
TRBJ2-5,16,TRBV6-1,CASSEKEREHQETQYF
TRBJ2-7,15,TRBV7-2,CASSLARGAHYEQYF
TRBJ2-5,15,TRBV4-1,CASSHDASREETQYF
TRBJ2-7,17,TRBV12-3/TRBV12-4,CASSSRGTSGRVYEQYF
TRBJ2-1,20,TRBV12-3/TRBV12-4,CASSSPLSRLVVGSYNEQFF
TRBJ2-2,15,TRBV12-3/TRBV12-4,CASSLSPGYTGELFF
TRBJ2-1,13,TRBV7-6,CASSQDRAGEQFF
TRBJ2-3,17,TRBV21-1,CASSKVEPRPRTDTQYF
TRBJ2-5,13,TRBV25-1,CATTAMGGETQYF
TRBJ1-6,15,TRBV20-1,CSATNNRGRNSPLHF
TRBJ2-7,16,TRBV6-5,CASSYSIGTGNDEQYF
TRBJ2-3,15,TRBV29-1,CSVEGTSGGTDTQYF
TRBJ2-1,13,TRBV10-3,CAIAGTSYNEQFF
TRBJ2-1,17,TRBV5-1,CASRTSGRAGVSNEQFF
TRBJ2-1,18,TRBV24-1,CATSDPVSLGGLNNEQFF